These T cell receptor beta chains were read from a single sample in a study of T cells in Graves' hyperthyroidism and ophthalmopathy. TCRdb re-analysed the multiplex PCR reads in MiXCR, keeping a single row per CDR3 protein. The data show 600,000 to 850,000 distinct CDR3 sequences, with around a sixth seen just once and 16% held by the top ten. The material sequenced was blood. These receptor sequences come from a woman in her 50s with Graves' hyperthyroidism that later progressed to Graves' ophthalmopathy. Both conserved end residues are part of each CDR3. D genes are given only for firm matches. The size field is filled for only some rows; it gives once, few, many or a size class.

clone_size,v_call,j_call,d_call,cdr3_nt,cdr3_aa
NA,TRBV9,TRBJ1-1,NA,TGTGCCAGCAGCGTAGTGGCTACGAACACTGAAGCTTTCTTT,CASSVVATNTEAFF
many,TRBV30,TRBJ1-4,NA,TGTGCCTGGAGCGTGACAGCAACTAATGAAAAACTGTTTTTT,CAWSVTATNEKLFF
NA,TRBV25-1,TRBJ2-5,NA,TGTGCCAGCAGTGAATACCCCCAAGAGACCCAGTACTTC,CASSEYPQETQYF
NA,TRBV10-3,TRBJ2-7,NA,TGTGCCATCAGTGAGGGAAGGGACTACGAGCAGTACTTC,CAISEGRDYEQYF
many,TRBV6-2/TRBV6-3,TRBJ2-5,TRBD2,TGTGCCAGCAGAGGACTAGTGATCCAAGAGACCCAGTACTTC,CASRGLVIQETQYF
many,TRBV9,TRBJ2-2,NA,TGTGCCAGCAGAGGGACCACCGGGGAGCTGTTTTTT,CASRGTTGELFF
many,TRBV5-1,TRBJ2-7,TRBD1,TGCGCCAGCAGCTTACAGGGGGTCACCTACGAGCAGTACTTC,CASSLQGVTYEQYF
many,TRBV20-1,TRBJ1-5,NA,TGCAGTGCCAGCTTTCCCAACAGCAATCAGCCCCAGCATTTT,CSASFPNSNQPQHF
NA,TRBV7-3,TRBJ2-2,TRBD2,TGTGCCAGCAGCTTCGGGCTAGCGGGGGGTACCGGGGAGCTGTTTTTT,CASSFGLAGGTGELFF
many,TRBV12-3/TRBV12-4,TRBJ2-6,NA,TGTGCCAGCAGTTTACCTGGGGCCAACGTCCTGACTTTC,CASSLPGANVLTF
NA,TRBV15,TRBJ1-5,TRBD1,TGTGCCACCAGCAGAGATTCGGCAGGGGGGCAGCCCCAGCATTTT,CATSRDSAGGQPQHF
NA,TRBV29-1,TRBJ1-2,NA,TGCAGCTTAGCACCCCGCCTTTCTACTGATGGCTACACCTTC,CSLAPRLSTDGYTF
many,TRBV2,TRBJ1-2,TRBD1,TGTGCCAGCAGTGAGGCAGGGGGCTATGGCTACACCTTC,CASSEAGGYGYTF